The 3 T cell receptor beta chains given below trace back to one sample, sequenced in a study of cytomegalovirus exposure and HLA in healthy donors. Researchers ran the PCR with 60 Vbeta and 13 Jbeta primers. The method was immunoSEQ multiplex PCR; TCRdb's version includes in-frame clones alone and lacks a portion of them. Counted here are roughly 150,000 clones, approximately 76% occurring once; the ten biggest clones make up 5% to 5.5%. Sequenced material: PBMCs. These receptors came from a woman aged 18-29 years in good health and CMV-seropositive.

The gene calls are TRBV5-4 and TRBJ1-1, with D possibly TRBD1 on 5 matching bases. V lost 2 bases to trimming and J lost 4 bases, with 24 bases between them. This CDR3 spans 18 amino acids. CDR1 SGHNT and CDR2 YYREEE come from the germline V gene (reference sequence). CDR3 in amino acids: CASSFGLRQLVSGTEAFF. The DNA for the CDR3 is TGTGCCAGCAGCTTTGGGCTTCGACAGCTGGTTAGTGGCACTGAAGCTTTCTTT.

The chain carries TRBV27 and TRBJ1-4; D not certain. The CDR3 covers 14 residues. Germline V gene sequence: CDR1 MNHEY, CDR2 SMNVEV (reference sequence). V was trimmed by 10 bases and J by 4 bases, leaving 16 bases between them. CDR3 amino acids: CATRPGINNEKLFF. As DNA, the CDR3 is TGTGCCACCCGACCGGGAATAAATAATGAAAAACTGTTTTTT.

This clone was found a few times. DNA of the CDR3: TGTGCCTGGAGGGTTAGTTATAATTCACCCCTCCACTTT. It is translated as CAWRVSYNSPLHF. The gene calls are TRBV30 and TRBJ1-6, with D hard to call. Germline assignment: CDR1 GTSNPN and CDR2 SVGIG (reference sequence). The CDR3 runs to 13 residues. The V gene lost 3 bases and the J gene lost 4 bases, with 7 bases spanning the gap.